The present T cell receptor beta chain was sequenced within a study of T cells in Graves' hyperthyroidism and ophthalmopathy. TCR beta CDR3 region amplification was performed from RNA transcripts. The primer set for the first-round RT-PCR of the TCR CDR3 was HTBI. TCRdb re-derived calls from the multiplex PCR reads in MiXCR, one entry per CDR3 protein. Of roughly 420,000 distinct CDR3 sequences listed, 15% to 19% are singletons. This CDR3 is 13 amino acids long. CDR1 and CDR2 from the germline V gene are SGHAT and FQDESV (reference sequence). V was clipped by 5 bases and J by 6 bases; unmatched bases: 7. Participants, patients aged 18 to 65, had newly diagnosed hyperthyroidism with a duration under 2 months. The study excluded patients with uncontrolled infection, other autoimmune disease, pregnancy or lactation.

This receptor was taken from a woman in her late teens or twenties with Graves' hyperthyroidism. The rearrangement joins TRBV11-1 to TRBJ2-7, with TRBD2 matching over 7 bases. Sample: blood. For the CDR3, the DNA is TGTGCCAGCAGCACTCCTTTAGCGGGCGAGCAGTACTTC. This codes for CASSTPLAGEQYF.